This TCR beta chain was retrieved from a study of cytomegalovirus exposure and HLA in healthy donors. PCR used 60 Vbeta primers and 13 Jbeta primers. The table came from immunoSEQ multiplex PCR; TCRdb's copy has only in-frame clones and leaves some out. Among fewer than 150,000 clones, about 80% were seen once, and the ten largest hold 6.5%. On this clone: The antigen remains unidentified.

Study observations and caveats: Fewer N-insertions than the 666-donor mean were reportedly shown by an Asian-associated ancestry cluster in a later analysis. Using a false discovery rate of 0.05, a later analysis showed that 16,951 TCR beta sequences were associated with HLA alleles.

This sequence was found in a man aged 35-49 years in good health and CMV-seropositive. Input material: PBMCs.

For the CDR3, the DNA is TGTGCTAGTGTTTCGCTCCCCGGGCGGGAGAACTCCTACAATGAGCAGTTCTTC. This translates into CASVSLPGRENSYNEQFF. This chain links TRBV12-5 with TRBJ2-1, with 7 positions matching TRBD2. Germline V gene sequence: CDR1 LGHNT, CDR2 FRNRAP. This CDR3 is 18 amino acids long. Trimming cost V 7 bases and J 0 bases; bases outside gene matches: 15.